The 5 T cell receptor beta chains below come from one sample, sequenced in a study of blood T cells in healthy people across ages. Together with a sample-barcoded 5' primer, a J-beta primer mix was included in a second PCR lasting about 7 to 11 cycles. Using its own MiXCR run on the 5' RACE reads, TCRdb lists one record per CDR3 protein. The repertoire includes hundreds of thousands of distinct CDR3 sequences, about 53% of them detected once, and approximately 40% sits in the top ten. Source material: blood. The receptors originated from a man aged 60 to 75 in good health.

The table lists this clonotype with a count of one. This CDR3 is CASSLVAGVYTF. Written as DNA, the CDR3 is TGTGCCAGCAGCTTGGTGGCAGGGGTCTACACCTTC. The chain joins TRBV5-6 to TRBJ1-2; D might be TRBD1 (6 bases). The CDR3 totals 12 residues. Between the trimmed V and J ends, which lost 0 bases and 10 bases, there was a span of 10 bases. Germline CDR1 is SGHDT and CDR2 is YYEEEE.

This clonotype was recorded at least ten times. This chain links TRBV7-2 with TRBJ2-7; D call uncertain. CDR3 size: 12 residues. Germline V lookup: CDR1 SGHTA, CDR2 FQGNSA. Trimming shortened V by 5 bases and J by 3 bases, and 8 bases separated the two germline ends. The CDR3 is CASSHDRYEQYF. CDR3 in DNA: TGTGCCAGCAGCCATGACCGCTACGAGCAGTACTTC.

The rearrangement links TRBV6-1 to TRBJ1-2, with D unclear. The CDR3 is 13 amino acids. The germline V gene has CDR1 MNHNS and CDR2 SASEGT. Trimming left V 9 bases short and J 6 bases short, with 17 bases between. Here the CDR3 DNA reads TGTGCCAGTCACCGGGTCCCGCGGCATGGCTACACCTTC. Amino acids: CASHRVPRHGYTF.

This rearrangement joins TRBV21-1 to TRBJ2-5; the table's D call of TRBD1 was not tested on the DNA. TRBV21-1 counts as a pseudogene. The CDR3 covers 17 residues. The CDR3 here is CASSPPGRSQPQETQYF. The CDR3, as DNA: TGTGCCAGCAGCCCCCCGGGGCGGTCTCAACCACAAGAGACCCAGTACTTC.

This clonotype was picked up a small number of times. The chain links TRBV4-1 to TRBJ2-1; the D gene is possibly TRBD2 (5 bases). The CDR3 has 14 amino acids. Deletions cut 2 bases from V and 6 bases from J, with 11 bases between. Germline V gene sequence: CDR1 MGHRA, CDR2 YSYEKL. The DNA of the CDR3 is TGCGCCAGCAGCCAATTGCAAGAGGGCAATGAGCAGTTCTTC. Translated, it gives CASSQLQEGNEQFF.